Shown below are 32 T cell receptor beta chains from a single sample sequenced in a study of graft-versus-host responses after intestinal transplantation (dated by TCRdb to the early 2020s). The library was built by means of the immunoSEQ multiplex PCR assay. What TCRdb holds here is the immuneACCESS table cut down to in-frame rearrangements. Part of the clones is not present; checked against another copy, under half of the missing clones reflect an unresolved V gene, and the others are unexplained. This sample is represented by about 40,000 clones; around nine tenths of them were singletons. About 7% of the sample is taken by the ten largest. Sequenced here: PBMCs, sampled less than 280 days after transplant. The receptors were gathered from a human patient who received an intestinal transplant, so some T cells may come from the graft donor.

The chain uses TRBV6-1 and TRBJ1-2; D remains ambiguous. The germline CDR1 and CDR2 sequences are MNHNS and SASEGT. V was pared by 2 bases and J by 4 bases, with 14 bases between. CDR3 length: 15 residues. In DNA form, the CDR3 reads TGTGCCAGCAGTGAATATAAGTCTTGGAGCTATGGCTACACCTTC. Its protein product is CASSEYKSWSYGYTF.

The sample holds one count of this clone. The rearrangement links TRBV28 to TRBJ1-6; TRBD1 aligns across 7 bases. The CDR3 totals 15 residues. V dropped 5 bases and J dropped 7; count of bases not matched to a gene: 8. CDR1 is MDHEN, CDR2 SYDVKM, per germline. CDR3 amino acids: CASSRQGVRNSPLHF. CDR3 bases: TGTGCCAGCAGTAGACAGGGTGTCCGGAATTCACCCCTCCACTTT.

The V gene is TRBV7-7, the J gene TRBJ2-7; D may be TRBD2 (6 bases). This CDR3 contains 15 residues. The V end lost 5 bases, the J end lost 4 bases, and 18 bases lay between the germline ends. Germline assignment: CDR1 SSHAT and CDR2 FNYEAQ (reference sequence). As DNA, the CDR3 is TGTGCCAGCAGCCCGGGGACTCGAGGGACTTACGAGCAGTACTTC. Translating gives CASSPGTRGTYEQYF.

The rearrangement joins TRBV27 to TRBJ2-2; 13 positions match TRBD2. Per the germline V gene, CDR1 is MNHEY and CDR2 is SMNVEV (reference sequence). The CDR3 is 17 residues long. V gave up 6 bases and J gave up 4 bases; unmatched junction bases: 8. CDR3 sequence reads: CASSPTSGGVSTGELFF. CDR3 DNA: TGTGCCAGCAGCCCTACTAGCGGGGGGGTGAGCACCGGGGAGCTGTTTTTT.

The genes are TRBV6-6 and TRBJ1-5, with D possibly being TRBD1 (5 bases). Germline-derived CDR1 and CDR2 are MNHNY and SVGAGI (reference sequence). Trimming took off 7 bases at V and 6 bases at J, with 16 bases between the two ends. The CDR3 is made up of 14 amino acids. CDR3 in amino acids: CASTDTGGSQPQHF. DNA of the CDR3: TGTGCCAGCACTGATACGGGGGGGAGTCAGCCCCAGCATTTT.

This chain uses TRBV2 with TRBJ2-1, with 13 bases identical to TRBD2. The CDR3 is 15 residues long. Germline trimming cut 6 bases from V and 9 bases from J; bases unmatched to any gene: 8. The germline V gene has CDR1 SNHLY and CDR2 FYNNEI. In DNA, the CDR3 is TGTGCCAGCAGGCCTACTAGCGGGGGGGCTTCTGAGCAGTTCTTC. Encoded protein: CASRPTSGGASEQFF.

The CDR3 sequence: CASSVTGEQYF. The CDR3 bases are TGTGCCAGCAGCGTAACGGGGGAGCAGTACTTC. The chain is built from TRBV13 and TRBJ2-7; perhaps TRBD2 as D (5 bases). CDR3 size: 11 residues. The germline V gene encodes CDR1 PRHDT and CDR2 FYEKMQ (reference sequence). V lost 5 bases and J lost 7, with 9 bases in between.

The V call is TRBV6-1, the J call TRBJ1-2; 8 nucleotides match TRBD1. Unmatched junction bases numbered 10, after V lost 2 bases and J lost 8 bases. The CDR3 covers 15 residues. The germline V gene has CDR1 MNHNS and CDR2 SASEGT. As DNA, the CDR3 is TGTGCCAGCAGTGAACAGGGGGCTGGAGTGAGGGGCTACACCTTC. Protein product: CASSEQGAGVRGYTF.

The V gene is TRBV2, the J gene TRBJ2-1; D remains ambiguous. CDR1 is SNHLY and CDR2 is FYNNEI in the germline V gene. The CDR3 is 15 residues long. Between the trimmed V and J ends, which lost 3 bases and 7 bases, there was a span of 16 bases. The CDR3 DNA sequence: TGTGCCAGCAGTGATGGCCTCGGATGGGCGAATGAGCAGTTCTTC. It codes for CASSDGLGWANEQFF.

This chain uses TRBV7-2 with TRBJ1-1; the D gene is possibly TRBD1 (5 bases). The V and J ends lost 1 base and 2 bases respectively, with 8 bases between them. The CDR3 extends over 14 amino acids. Germline-derived CDR1 and CDR2 are SGHTA and FQGNSA. CDR3 region: CASSLGQGNTEAFF. The CDR3 region has the DNA TGTGCCAGCAGCTTAGGCCAGGGTAACACTGAAGCTTTCTTT.

This chain connects TRBV5-6 to TRBJ2-1, with 11 bases lining up with TRBD2. V dropped 4 bases and J dropped 5; count of bases not matched to a gene: 5. Germline V gene data show CDR1 as SGHDT and CDR2 as YYEEEE. The CDR3 runs 15 residues. The CDR3 nucleotides read TGTGCCAGCAGCATTAGCGGGGGGGCGCACAATGAGCAGTTCTTC. Amino acid sequence: CASSISGGAHNEQFF.

This clone was picked up one time. V and J are TRBV9 and TRBJ2-5; weak D call: TRBD2 (6 bases). CDR3 length equals 15 residues. V was shortened by 2 bases and J by 1 base, with 12 bases between the two germline ends. In germline, CDR1 is SGDLS, CDR2 YYNGEE. CDR3 sequence reads: CASSVLGTAQETQYF. CDR3 DNA: TGTGCCAGCAGCGTCCTCGGGACTGCCCAAGAGACCCAGTACTTC.

The J gene is TRBJ2-3, the V gene TRBV20-1, with D unclear. The V gene lost 4 bases and the J gene lost 6 bases, with 8 bases spanning the gap. CDR1 is DFQATT and CDR2 is SNEGSKA in the germline V gene (reference sequence). CDR3 size: 11 residues. The CDR3 here is CSAIYGDTQYF. CDR3 nucleotides: TGCAGTGCTATTTACGGGGATACGCAGTATTTT.

The chain is built from TRBV7-9 and TRBJ2-1; the match to TRBD2 covers 7 bases. V dropped 7 bases and J dropped 5; count of bases not matched to a gene: 8. The CDR3 extends over 14 amino acids. Germline CDR1 is SEHNR and CDR2 is FQNEAQ (reference sequence). DNA for the CDR3: TGTGCCAGCATCCGGAGCGGGGCTGACAATGAGCAGTTCTTC. It translates to CASIRSGADNEQFF.

This clone was counted only a few times. This chain connects TRBV9 to TRBJ1-1, with a possible D match to TRBD1 (6 bases). Germline-derived CDR1 and CDR2 are SGDLS and YYNGEE. V dropped 1 base and J dropped 4 bases, with 14 bases sitting between them. The length of the CDR3 is 15 residues. DNA of the CDR3: TGTGCCAGCAGCGTATCCGATACAGGGCTCACTGAAGCTTTCTTT. Protein product: CASSVSDTGLTEAFF.

The V gene is TRBV7-8, the J gene TRBJ2-4; D is unclear. Germline lookup yields CDR1 SGHVS and CDR2 FQNEAQ. V lost 2 bases, J lost 4 bases, and 0 bases lay in between. The CDR3 has 11 amino acids. CDR3 nucleotide sequence: TGTGCCAGCAGCTTAAAAAACATTCAGTACTTC. As protein: CASSLKNIQYF.

The gene calls are TRBV5-1 and TRBJ2-3; D gene uncertain. Germline V gene lookup returns CDR1 SGHRS and CDR2 YFSETQ. The CDR3 consists of 15 residues. The germline V and J ends were trimmed by 2 bases and 4 bases, with 14 bases remaining between them. DNA for the CDR3: TGCGCCAGCAGCTTCCTCGGACCCCTCCCAGATACGCAGTATTTT. This sequence encodes CASSFLGPLPDTQYF.

This sequence joins TRBV15 and TRBJ1-2; D may be TRBD1 (5 bases). Germline loops: CDR1 LNHNV, CDR2 YYDKDF (reference sequence). The CDR3 has 15 amino acids. The V and J ends lost 1 base and 0 bases respectively, with 9 bases between them. Here the CDR3 reads CATSRVGVSNYGYTF. DNA of the CDR3: TGTGCCACCAGCAGAGTGGGGGTGTCTAACTATGGCTACACCTTC.

This clone occurred once. The chain has TRBV6-1 and TRBJ2-1; possibly TRBD2 for D (5 bases). Trimming took 1 base from V and 3 from J, leaving 13 bases between them. The germline V gene encodes CDR1 MNHNS and CDR2 SASEGT. CDR3 size: 16 residues. The CDR3 region has the DNA TGTGCCAGCAGTGAAGGGACTCGCCCGGGCTACAATGAGCAGTTCTTC. Translated, it gives CASSEGTRPGYNEQFF.

CDR3 in amino acids: CASSFFLGSTDTQYF. In DNA, the CDR3 is TGCGCCAGCAGCTTCTTTTTGGGGTCCACAGATACGCAGTATTTT. V gene TRBV5-1 combines with J gene TRBJ2-3; no clear D. V lost 2 bases and J lost 2, with 12 bases in between. The CDR3 has 15 residues. Germline V gene sequence: CDR1 SGHRS, CDR2 YFSETQ.

V usage is TRBV5-5 and J usage is TRBJ2-1, with 9 nucleotides matching TRBD1. The V and J ends lost 3 bases and 3 bases, in that order; junction bases with no gene match: 7. Germline V gene lookup returns CDR1 SGHKS and CDR2 YYEKEE (reference sequence). This CDR3 is built from 16 residues. The CDR3 nucleotides are TGTGCCAGCAGCTCGCGCCGGGACAGGGTCTACAATGAGCAGTTCTTC. Translated: CASSSRRDRVYNEQFF.

This chain joins TRBV7-2 and TRBJ2-1, with no clear D. The V gene's germline CDR1 is SGHTA and CDR2 FQGNSA. Trimming removed 1 base from V and 3 bases from J, with 7 bases in between. CDR3 length: 14 amino acids. The CDR3 nucleotides are TGTGCCAGCAGCTTAGTACGGGTCTACAATGAGCAGTTCTTC. Translating it yields CASSLVRVYNEQFF. The full variable domain, in which reference TRBV7-2 and TRBJ2-1 provide the parts outside the CDR3, is GAGVSQSPSNKVTEKGKDVELRCDPISGHTALYWYRQSLGQGLEFLIYFQGNSAPDKSGLPSDRFSAERTGGSVSTLTIQRTQQEDSAVYLCASSLVRVYNEQFFGPGTRLTVL.

The chain couples TRBV14 to TRBJ2-7, with 10 bases matching TRBD2. CDR1 is SGHDN and CDR2 is FVKESK in the germline V gene. The V segment lost 3 bases and the J segment 5 bases; nucleotides outside the gene matches: 4. This CDR3 has 14 residues. CDR3 loop: CASSHTSGVDEQYF. CDR3 bases: TGTGCCAGCAGCCATACTAGCGGGGTCGACGAGCAGTACTTC.

The chain joins TRBV2 to TRBJ2-3, with 7 bases lining up with TRBD1. The CDR3 loop spans 17 amino acids. The germline V gene has CDR1 SNHLY and CDR2 FYNNEI. The V segment lost 1 base and the J segment 0 bases; nucleotides outside the gene matches: 7. CDR3 in DNA: TGTGCCAGCAGTGAAGGAAAGGGACAGCGTAGCACAGATACGCAGTATTTT. Its protein is CASSEGKGQRSTDTQYF.

V is TRBV29-1 and J is TRBJ1-2, with no clear D. CDR3 length: 11 amino acids. Trimming took 6 bases from V and 7 from J, leaving 12 bases between them. CDR1 SQVTM and CDR2 ANQGSEA come from the germline V gene. CDR3 region: CSVGRSPGYTF. In DNA, the CDR3 is TGCAGCGTCGGGCGATCACCTGGCTACACCTTC.

This chain's CDR3 is CASSAGGSGERDYEQYF. The CDR3, as DNA: TGTGCCAGCAGCGCCGGGGGTTCAGGAGAGCGGGACTACGAGCAGTACTTC. This chain uses TRBV9 with TRBJ2-5; 7 bases match TRBD2. The J call could be wrong; TRBJ2-7 is a better fit for the DNA end. This CDR3 has 17 residues. Germline CDR1 is SGDLS and CDR2 is YYNGEE.

This chain joins TRBV7-6 and TRBJ2-1; 10 bases are shared with TRBD2. The trim removed 5 bases at V and 7 bases at J, leaving 8 bases unmatched. Germline V gene data show CDR1 as SGHVS and CDR2 as FNYEAQ. The CDR3 is made up of 15 amino acids. In DNA, the CDR3 is TGTGCCAGCAGCCCGAGCGGGGGGGCCTTTAATGAGCAGTTCTTC. It specifies CASSPSGGAFNEQFF.

This chain connects TRBV5-1 to TRBJ2-7, with 7 bases that match TRBD2. The V gene end was trimmed by 4 bases and the J gene end by 6 bases; junction bases not matched to a gene: 7. Germline CDR1 reads SGHRS; CDR2 reads YFSETQ. CDR3 length equals 13 residues. The CDR3, as DNA: TGCGCCAGCAGCCCAAGCGTAGCGGGCGAGCAGTACTTC. The encoded protein is CASSPSVAGEQYF.

This chain connects TRBV29-1 to TRBJ1-1, with a tentative D call TRBD1 (6 bases). The germline V and J ends were trimmed by 7 bases and 4 bases, with 16 bases remaining between them. Germline CDR1 SQVTM, CDR2 ANQGSEA. CDR3 length equals 13 residues. DNA of the CDR3: TGCAGCGCTCAAGGGGGGTCGGGCACTGAAGCTTTCTTT. Protein product: CSAQGGSGTEAFF.

The rearrangement uses TRBV7-2 and TRBJ2-7, with 7 bases identical to TRBD1. The CDR3 length is 15 residues. Losses at the gene ends were 1 base for V and 6 bases for J; bases not matched to a gene: 9. Germline CDR1 is SGHTA and CDR2 is FQGNSA. The CDR3 loop is CASSLVLDREGEQYF. The CDR3 region has the DNA TGTGCCAGCAGCTTAGTCCTCGACAGGGAAGGCGAGCAGTACTTC. Combining the CDR3 with reference TRBV7-2 and TRBJ2-7 gives the whole variable domain GAGVSQSPSNKVTEKGKDVELRCDPISGHTALYWYRQSLGQGLEFLIYFQGNSAPDKSGLPSDRFSAERTGGSVSTLTIQRTQQEDSAVYLCASSLVLDREGEQYFGPGTRLTVT.

The chain is built from TRBV6-4 and TRBJ2-2; 7 bases fit TRBD1. The CDR3 totals 15 residues. The V and J ends lost 3 bases and 2 bases, in that order; junction bases with no gene match: 3. Germline V gene sequence: CDR1 MRHNA, CDR2 SNTAGT. Here the CDR3 DNA reads TGTGCCAGCAGTGAAGAGGGGGCAAACACCGGGGAGCTGTTTTTT. Translated, it gives CASSEEGANTGELFF.

V and J are TRBV6-6 and TRBJ2-7; a weak D match, TRBD2 (6 bases). Trimming cost V 0 bases and J 7 bases, with 13 bases left between them. The CDR3 has 14 residues. The germline V gene encodes CDR1 MNHNY and CDR2 SVGAGI (reference sequence). CDR3 sequence reads: CASSYSSGGKEQYF. The CDR3 DNA sequence: TGTGCCAGCAGTTACTCAAGTGGGGGGAAGGAGCAGTACTTC.